The entry that follows covers one TCR beta chain sequence. Its matching antigen is unknown. Investigators reverse transcribed all isolated RNA, so they sequenced expressed TCRB transcripts. Method: immunoSEQ multiplex PCR; TCRdb's copy keeps in-frame clones and lacks some. The table has around 600,000 clones, about an eighth seen once. The data were taken from a study of beta chain features in type 1 diabetes. Study-level points and caveats: All four CD4+ subsets from Type 1 diabetes patients carried moderately but significantly shorter TCRB CDR3s.

Germline assignment: CDR1 SNHLY and CDR2 FYNNEI. This CDR3 contains 13 residues. V dropped 4 bases and J dropped 9 bases, with 10 bases sitting between them. The gene calls are TRBV2 and TRBJ1-6; D remains unclear. The receptor was isolated from a man aged 25-45 years with type 1 diabetes. The sequenced material came from naive CD4+ T cells from blood. The CDR3 spells CASSGVLSSPLHF. The DNA of the CDR3 is TGTGCCAGCAGTGGAGTTCTCAGTTCACCCCTCCACTTT.